This T cell receptor beta chain was identified in a study of spatial heterogeneity in lung cancer. Sample time point: blood at routine non-recurrence follow-up after resection. This CDR3 has 12 amino acids. This clonotype was detected ten times or more. TCR cDNA molecules were tagged individually, and each one carried a unique molecular identifier. TCRdb ran MiXCR on the 5' RACE reads and lists one entry per CDR3 protein. Among over 40,000 distinct CDR3 sequences listed, 12% were seen once. The TCR originated in a male donor with early-stage non-small cell lung cancer. Sample: PBMCs, taken at follow-up. The chain couples TRBV21-1 to TRBJ2-5. TRBV21-1 is marked as a pseudogene. The CDR3 loop is CASSNSLGTQYF. The CDR3 DNA reads as TGTGCCAGCAGCAACAGTTTAGGGACCCAGTACTTC.